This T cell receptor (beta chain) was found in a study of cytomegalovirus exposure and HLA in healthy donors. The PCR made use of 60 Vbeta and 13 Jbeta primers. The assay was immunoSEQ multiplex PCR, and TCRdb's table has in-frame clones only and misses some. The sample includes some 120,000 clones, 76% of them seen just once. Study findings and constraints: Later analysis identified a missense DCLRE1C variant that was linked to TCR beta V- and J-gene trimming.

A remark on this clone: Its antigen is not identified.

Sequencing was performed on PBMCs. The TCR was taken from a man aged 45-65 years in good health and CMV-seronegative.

The CDR3 DNA reads as TGTGCCAGCAGCCAAGAGCCCTGGCGGAGGATAAATTCACCCCTCCACTTT. Its protein product is CASSQEPWRRINSPLHF. The chain carries TRBV4-2 and TRBJ1-6; D is undetermined. The CDR3 has 17 amino acids. Germline loops: CDR1 LGHNA, CDR2 YNFKEQ. V gave up 0 bases and J gave up 7 bases, with 16 bases separating them.